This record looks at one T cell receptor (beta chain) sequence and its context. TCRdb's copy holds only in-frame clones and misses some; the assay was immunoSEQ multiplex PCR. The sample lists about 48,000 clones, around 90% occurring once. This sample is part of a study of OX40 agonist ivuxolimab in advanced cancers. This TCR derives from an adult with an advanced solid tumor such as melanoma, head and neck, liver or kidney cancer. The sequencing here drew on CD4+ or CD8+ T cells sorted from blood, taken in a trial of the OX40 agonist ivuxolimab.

CDR3: CAWSVGRVGYEQYF. The CDR3 DNA reads TGTGCCTGGAGTGTAGGCAGGGTTGGCTACGAGCAGTACTTC. This chain uses TRBV30 with TRBJ2-7; perhaps TRBD1 as D (5 bases). Trimming pared 0 bases from V and 3 bases from J, leaving 12 bases between. The CDR3 covers 14 residues. Germline CDR1 GTSNPN, CDR2 SVGIG (reference sequence). Based on the CDR3 plus reference TRBV30 and TRBJ2-7, the full variable domain is SQTIHQWPATLVQPVGSPLSLECTVEGTSNPNLYWYRQAAGRGLQLLFYSVGIGQISSEVPQNLSASRPQDRQFILSSKKLLLSDSGFYLCAWSVGRVGYEQYFGPGTRLTVT.